These T cell receptor beta chains were read from a single sample in a study of cytomegalovirus exposure and HLA in healthy donors. TCRdb keeps only in-frame clones here, not all; method: immunoSEQ multiplex PCR. There are about 150,000 clones in the sample; more than 60% occur only once, and 6.5% to 8.5% lies in the top ten. The specimen was PBMCs. All receptors derive from a woman between 40 and 50 years old in good health and CMV-seropositive. Each CDR3 is given with its conserved first and last residue. Fields, in order: clone size, V gene, D gene, J gene, CDR3 length, CDR3 DNA, CDR3 protein. The D gene is left open where the match is weak. Only some rows state a clone size, as once, few, many or a class for expanded clones.

NA	TRBV10-2	NA	TRBJ1-6	15	TGCGCCAGCAGTGAGACAGCAGGGCGGGGTTCACCCCTCCACTTT	CASSETAGRGSPLHF
NA	TRBV9	TRBD1	TRBJ1-3	17	TGTGCCAGCAGCGTAAGGGGACAGGGAATCTCTGGAAACACCATATATTTT	CASSVRGQGISGNTIYF
NA	TRBV5-6	TRBD1	TRBJ1-1	18	TGTGCCAGCAGCTTGACGGAAGACAGGGGGCAACTGGACACTGAAGCTTTCTTT	CASSLTEDRGQLDTEAFF
NA	TRBV15	TRBD1	TRBJ2-7	16	TGTGCCACCAGCAGGGTTCTTCGGGACAGAGTCTACGAGCAGTACTTC	CATSRVLRDRVYEQYF
NA	TRBV7-6	NA	TRBJ1-2	17	TGTGCCAGCAGCCCATTTACCCAGACAGAAAAAGGCTATGGCTACACCTTC	CASSPFTQTEKGYGYTF
NA	TRBV2	NA	TRBJ2-1	14	TGTGCCAGCAGTGAAGGGGGCTCGAACAATGAGCAGTTCTTC	CASSEGGSNNEQFF
NA	TRBV30	TRBD1	TRBJ1-1	13	TGTGCCTGGAGTGTACAGGGGGCTCCTAGGACTTTCTTT	CAWSVQGAPRTFF
NA	TRBV19	NA	TRBJ1-1	14	TGTGCCAGTAGTGAGGGGGTCCCATTTACTGAAGCTTTCTTT	CASSEGVPFTEAFF
NA	TRBV2	NA	TRBJ2-1	10	TGTGCCAGCAGTGGACTCAGCCAGTTCTTC	CASSGLSQFF
NA	TRBV11-3	TRBD2	TRBJ2-2	16	TGTGCCAGCAGCCCATCGGCGGGGGGAGGCACCGGGGAGCTGTTTTTT	CASSPSAGGGTGELFF
NA	TRBV19	TRBD2	TRBJ2-1	15	TGTGCCAGTAAGGTAGCGGGGCACTCCTACAATGAGCAGTTCTTC	CASKVAGHSYNEQFF
NA	TRBV29-1	NA	TRBJ1-1	10	TGCAGCGTAATTGCGAGGGCGGCTTTCTTT	CSVIARAAFF
NA	TRBV11-3	NA	TRBJ2-7	13	TGTGCCAGCAGCTTAGACAGGGGCTACGAGCAGTACTTC	CASSLDRGYEQYF
NA	TRBV7-3	TRBD1	TRBJ2-1	15	TGTGCCAGCAGCAACCCGGGACAGGGACACAATGAGCAGTTCTTC	CASSNPGQGHNEQFF
NA	TRBV7-9	TRBD1	TRBJ2-5	15	TGTGCCAGCAGCAAGGGGGACAGGGGGGGAGAGACCCAGTACTTC	CASSKGDRGGETQYF
NA	TRBV19	TRBD1	TRBJ1-2	14	TGTGCCAGTAGGGAGACAGGGGTAAGCGGTGGCTACACCTTC	CASRETGVSGGYTF
NA	TRBV27	NA	TRBJ1-1	13	TGTGCCAGCAGTTTCACAGGCAACACTGAAGCTTTCTTT	CASSFTGNTEAFF
NA	TRBV6-5	TRBD2	TRBJ2-1	14	TGTGCCAGCAGCACTAGCGGGGGGGCACGCGAGCAGTTCTTC	CASSTSGGAREQFF
NA	TRBV15	NA	TRBJ2-1	12	TGTGCCACCAGCTTGGACTATAATGAGCAGTTCTTC	CATSLDYNEQFF
NA	TRBV7-2	NA	TRBJ2-7	16	TGTGCCAGCACCGATTTGGGTGGAGGAGCAAACTACGAGCAGTACTTC	CASTDLGGGANYEQYF
NA	TRBV7-2	TRBD1	TRBJ1-5	14	TGTGCCAGCGGGACAGGGTCGGGCAATCAGCCCCAGCATTTT	CASGTGSGNQPQHF
once	TRBV5-1	TRBD1	TRBJ1-5	16	TGCGCCAGCAGCCTTACCGGGACAGGGGGTAATCAGCCCCAGCATTTT	CASSLTGTGGNQPQHF
NA	TRBV13	TRBD2	TRBJ2-5	17	TGTGCCAGCAGCCCTCGTACTAGCGGGGGTAGGCAAGAGACCCAGTACTTC	CASSPRTSGGRQETQYF
NA	TRBV7-8	TRBD1	TRBJ2-7	14	TGTGCCAGCAGCTTCGGGACAGGGGGCTACGAGCAGTACTTC	CASSFGTGGYEQYF
NA	TRBV5-4	TRBD1	TRBJ1-2	12	TGTGCCAGCAGGATGAGACAGGGGGTCTACACCTTC	CASRMRQGVYTF
NA	TRBV18	NA	TRBJ1-1	15	TGTGCCAGCTCACGAGCTAGGTCGACGAACACTGAAGCTTTCTTT	CASSRARSTNTEAFF
NA	TRBV28	TRBD1	TRBJ1-1	16	TGTGCCAGCAGTTTGCCGGGACAGGGGACCGTCACTGAAGCTTTCTTT	CASSLPGQGTVTEAFF
few	TRBV2	NA	TRBJ2-5	15	TGTGCCAGCAGGACGAGTGAGGTGCTCCAAGAGACCCAGTACTTC	CASRTSEVLQETQYF
NA	TRBV28	TRBD1	TRBJ1-1	14	TGTGCCAGCAGTCTGGACAGGGAGGGAACTGAAGCTTTCTTT	CASSLDREGTEAFF
NA	TRBV27	NA	TRBJ1-6	14	TGTGCCAGCAGCCCGAGCTCCTATAATTCACCCCTCCACTTT	CASSPSSYNSPLHF
NA	TRBV30	NA	TRBJ1-1	13	TGTGCCTGGAGCGGCCCAATTGGGGGGGTGACTTTCTTT	CAWSGPIGGVTFF
NA	TRBV19	TRBD2	TRBJ2-2	14	TGTGCCAGTAGTGTCGGGGGGGCCACCGGGGAGCTGTTTTTT	CASSVGGATGELFF
NA	TRBV4-2	NA	TRBJ2-1	13	TGTGCCAGCAGCCAAGAAATCGGGGGGCGAGCTCTCTTC	CASSQEIGGRALF
NA	TRBV13	NA	TRBJ1-1	12	TGTGCCAGCAGGAGAGGGAACACTGAAGCTTTCTTT	CASRRGNTEAFF
NA	TRBV5-4	TRBD2	TRBJ2-1	16	TGTGCCAGCAGAAGGGCGGGACTAGCGGCGGTAAATGAGCAGTTCTTC	CASRRAGLAAVNEQFF
NA	TRBV28	NA	TRBJ2-1	13	TGTGCCAGCAGCCCCGGAGCCCTGAATGAGCAGTTCTTC	CASSPGALNEQFF
NA	TRBV30	TRBD2	TRBJ2-5	14	TGTGCCTGGACTAGCGGGGGGACGCTAGAGACCCAGTACTTC	CAWTSGGTLETQYF
NA	TRBV4-1	TRBD1	TRBJ1-5	15	TGCGCCAGCAGCCAAGATACAGGGGGCGAACAGCCCCAGCATTTT	CASSQDTGGEQPQHF
NA	TRBV30	TRBD1	TRBJ1-2	16	TGTGCCTGGGCCCGGGACAGATCTCACAGCAACTATGGCTACACCTTC	CAWARDRSHSNYGYTF
NA	TRBV7-6	NA	TRBJ1-5	15	TGTGCCAGCAGCCCCTTTCCGGGGGGCGGTCAGCCCCAGCATTTT	CASSPFPGGGQPQHF
NA	TRBV6-1	NA	TRBJ2-3	13	TGTGCCAGCAGTGAATCCCCTAGAGGTACGCAGTATTTT	CASSESPRGTQYF
NA	TRBV30	NA	TRBJ2-5	13	TGTGCCTGGAGCAGTGCTTGGCAAGAGACCCAGTACTTC	CAWSSAWQETQYF
NA	TRBV15	TRBD2	TRBJ2-1	13	TGTGCCACCAGCACCCGTAGCGGGGGGCGCCAGTTCTTC	CATSTRSGGRQFF
few	TRBV28	NA	TRBJ1-6	15	TGTGCCAGCAGTTTCTTAAGCAGGCTGGAATCACCCCTCCACTTT	CASSFLSRLESPLHF
NA	TRBV10-3	NA	TRBJ1-5	14	TGTGCCATCAGTGAGTCGGCTAGCAATCAGCCCCAGCATTTT	CAISESASNQPQHF
NA	TRBV27	TRBD1	TRBJ1-5	16	TGTGCCAGCAGTCCCCGGACAGGGAGTATCAATCAGCCCCAGCATTTT	CASSPRTGSINQPQHF
NA	TRBV6-5	NA	TRBJ1-4	13	TGTGCCAGCAGCGGGGGGCGGCGTGAAAAACTGTTTTTT	CASSGGRREKLFF
NA	TRBV21-1	NA	TRBJ1-4	16	TGTGCCAGCAGCAAAGTAGTGGGACAGAGAAATGAAAAACTGTTTTTT	CASSKVVGQRNEKLFF
once	TRBV7-6	NA	TRBJ1-3	13	TGTGCCAGCAGCTTTTATCCTGGAAACACCATATATTTT	CASSFYPGNTIYF
NA	TRBV30	NA	TRBJ1-2	11	TGTGCCTGGATTCAAGGGGTCGGCTACACCTTC	CAWIQGVGYTF
NA	TRBV18	TRBD2	TRBJ2-1	18	TGTGCCAGCTCACAATGGACTAGCGGGTTCAGCTCCTACAATGAGCAGTTCTTC	CASSQWTSGFSSYNEQFF
NA	TRBV30	NA	TRBJ1-2	11	TGTGCCTGGAAGGGGAACTATGGCTACACCTTC	CAWKGNYGYTF
NA	TRBV27	NA	TRBJ1-2	13	TGTGCCAGCTCGCCGTACCTGAGTTATGGCTACACCTTC	CASSPYLSYGYTF
NA	TRBV18	TRBD1	TRBJ2-7	16	TGTGCCAGCTCACGTGATGGTGGCAGGGGGTCCTACGAGCAGTACTTC	CASSRDGGRGSYEQYF